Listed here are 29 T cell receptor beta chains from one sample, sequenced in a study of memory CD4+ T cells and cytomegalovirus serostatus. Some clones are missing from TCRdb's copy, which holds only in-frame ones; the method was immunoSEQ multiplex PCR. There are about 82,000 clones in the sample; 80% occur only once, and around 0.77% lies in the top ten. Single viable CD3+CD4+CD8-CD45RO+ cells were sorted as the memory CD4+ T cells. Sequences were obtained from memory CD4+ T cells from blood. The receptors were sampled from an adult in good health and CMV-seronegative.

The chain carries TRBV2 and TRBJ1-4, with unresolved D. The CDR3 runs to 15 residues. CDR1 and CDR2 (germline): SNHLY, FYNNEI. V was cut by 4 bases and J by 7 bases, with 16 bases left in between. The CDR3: CASSVEANSSEKLFF. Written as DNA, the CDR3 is TGTGCCAGCAGTGTCGAGGCAAACTCGTCTGAAAAACTGTTTTTT.

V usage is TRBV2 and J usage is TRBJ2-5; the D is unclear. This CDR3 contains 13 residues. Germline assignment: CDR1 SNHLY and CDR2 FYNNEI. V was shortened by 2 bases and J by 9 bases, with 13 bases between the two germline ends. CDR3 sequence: CASSENLQQAQYF. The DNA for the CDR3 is TGTGCCAGCAGTGAAAATCTGCAGCAGGCCCAGTACTTC.

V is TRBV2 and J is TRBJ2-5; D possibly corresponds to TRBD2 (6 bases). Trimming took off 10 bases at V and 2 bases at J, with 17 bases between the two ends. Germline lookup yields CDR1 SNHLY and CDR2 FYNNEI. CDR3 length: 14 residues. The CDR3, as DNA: TGTGCCACGGAAGACTCCGGGAGACAAGAGACCCAGTACTTC. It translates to CATEDSGRQETQYF.

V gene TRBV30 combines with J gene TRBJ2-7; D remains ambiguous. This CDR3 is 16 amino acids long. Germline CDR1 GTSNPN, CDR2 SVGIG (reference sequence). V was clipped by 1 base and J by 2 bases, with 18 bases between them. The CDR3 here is CAWSAPASYYPYEQYF. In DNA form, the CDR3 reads TGTGCCTGGAGTGCCCCGGCCTCCTATTATCCCTACGAGCAGTACTTC.

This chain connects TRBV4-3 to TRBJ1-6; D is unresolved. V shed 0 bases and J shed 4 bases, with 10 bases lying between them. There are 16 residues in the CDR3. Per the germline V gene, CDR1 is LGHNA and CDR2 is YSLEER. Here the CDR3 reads CASSQDQGTYNSPLHF. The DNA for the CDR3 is TGCGCCAGCAGCCAAGATCAAGGAACTTATAATTCACCCCTCCACTTT.

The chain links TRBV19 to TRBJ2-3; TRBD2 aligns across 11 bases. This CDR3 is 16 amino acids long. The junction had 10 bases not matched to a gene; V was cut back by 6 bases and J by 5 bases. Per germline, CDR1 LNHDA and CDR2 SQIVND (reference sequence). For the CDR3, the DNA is TGTGCCAGTAGGACAATAGCGGGGGGGCGAGAAGATACGCAGTATTTT. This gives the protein CASRTIAGGREDTQYF.

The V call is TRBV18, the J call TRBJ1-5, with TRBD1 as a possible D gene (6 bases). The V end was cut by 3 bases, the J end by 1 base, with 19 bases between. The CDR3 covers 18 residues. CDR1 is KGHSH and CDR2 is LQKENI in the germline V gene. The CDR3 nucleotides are TGTGCCAGCTCACCCCTGGCCGGGGGGGCCGGGAGCAATCAGCCCCAGCATTTT. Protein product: CASSPLAGGAGSNQPQHF.

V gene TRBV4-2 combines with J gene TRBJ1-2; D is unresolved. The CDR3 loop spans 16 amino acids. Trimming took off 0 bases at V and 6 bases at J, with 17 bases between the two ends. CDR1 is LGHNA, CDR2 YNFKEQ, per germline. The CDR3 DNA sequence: TGTGCCAGCAGCCAAGAGACCGGGCAATCCCCCCATGGCTACACCTTC. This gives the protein CASSQETGQSPHGYTF.

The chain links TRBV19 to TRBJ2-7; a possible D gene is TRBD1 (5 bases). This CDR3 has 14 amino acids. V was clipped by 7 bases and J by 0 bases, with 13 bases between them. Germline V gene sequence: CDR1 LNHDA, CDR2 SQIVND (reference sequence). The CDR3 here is CASMPGSTSYEQYF. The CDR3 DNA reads TGTGCCAGTATGCCAGGGTCAACCTCCTACGAGCAGTACTTC.

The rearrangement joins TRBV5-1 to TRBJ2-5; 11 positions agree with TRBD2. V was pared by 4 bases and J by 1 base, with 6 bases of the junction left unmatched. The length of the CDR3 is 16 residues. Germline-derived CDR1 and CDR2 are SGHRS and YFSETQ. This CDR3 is CASSLGLAVFQETQYF. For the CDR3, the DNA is TGCGCCAGCAGCCTGGGACTAGCGGTGTTCCAAGAGACCCAGTACTTC.

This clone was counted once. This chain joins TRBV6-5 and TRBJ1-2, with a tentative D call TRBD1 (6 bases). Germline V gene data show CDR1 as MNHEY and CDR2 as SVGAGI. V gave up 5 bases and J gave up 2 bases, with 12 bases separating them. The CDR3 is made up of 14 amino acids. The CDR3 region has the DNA TGTGCCAGCAGTACAGGGCAGAACAACTATGGCTACACCTTC. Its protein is CASSTGQNNYGYTF.

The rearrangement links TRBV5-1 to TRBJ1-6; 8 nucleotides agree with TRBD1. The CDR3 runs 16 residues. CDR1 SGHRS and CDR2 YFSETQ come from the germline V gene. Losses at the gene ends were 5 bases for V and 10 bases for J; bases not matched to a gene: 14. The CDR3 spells CASRADRGVIASPLHF. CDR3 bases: TGCGCCAGCAGGGCAGACAGGGGAGTAATAGCGTCACCCCTCCACTTT.

Here the CDR3 reads CSVEEGWGPTEAFF. The CDR3 DNA is TGCAGCGTTGAAGAAGGTTGGGGCCCCACTGAAGCTTTCTTT. J is TRBJ1-1 and V is TRBV29-1; the D gene is possibly TRBD1 (5 bases). Germline CDR1 and CDR2: SQVTM and ANQGSEA. The V and J ends lost 0 bases and 4 bases respectively, with 12 bases between them. There are 14 residues in the CDR3.

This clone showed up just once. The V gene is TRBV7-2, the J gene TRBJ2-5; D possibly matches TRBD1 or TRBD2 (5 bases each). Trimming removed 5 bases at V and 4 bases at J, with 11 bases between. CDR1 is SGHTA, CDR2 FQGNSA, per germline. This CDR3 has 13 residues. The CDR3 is CASSRDGGETQYF. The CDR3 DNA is TGTGCCAGCAGCAGGGACGGAGGAGAGACCCAGTACTTC.

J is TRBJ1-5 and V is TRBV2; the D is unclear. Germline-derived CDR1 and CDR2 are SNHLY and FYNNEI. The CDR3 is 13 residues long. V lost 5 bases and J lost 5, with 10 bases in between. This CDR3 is CASSFERDQPQHF. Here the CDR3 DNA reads TGTGCCAGCAGTTTTGAGCGAGATCAGCCCCAGCATTTT.

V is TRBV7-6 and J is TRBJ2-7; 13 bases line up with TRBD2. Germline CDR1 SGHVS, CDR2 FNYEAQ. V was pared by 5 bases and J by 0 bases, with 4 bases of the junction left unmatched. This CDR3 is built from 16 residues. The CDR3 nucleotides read TGTGCCAGCAGCCCCTGGACTAGCGGGAGCTCCTACGAGCAGTACTTC. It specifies CASSPWTSGSSYEQYF.

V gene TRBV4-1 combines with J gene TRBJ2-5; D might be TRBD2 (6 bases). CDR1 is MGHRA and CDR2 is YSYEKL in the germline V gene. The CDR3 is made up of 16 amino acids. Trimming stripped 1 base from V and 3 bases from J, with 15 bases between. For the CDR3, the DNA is TGCGCCAGCAGCCAAGTAGGGTTGACGGGAGAAGAGACCCAGTACTTC. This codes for CASSQVGLTGEETQYF.

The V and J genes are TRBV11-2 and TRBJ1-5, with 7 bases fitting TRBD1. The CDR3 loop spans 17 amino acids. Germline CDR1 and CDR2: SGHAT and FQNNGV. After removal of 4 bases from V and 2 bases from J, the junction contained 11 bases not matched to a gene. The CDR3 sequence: CASSWDQQGIGNQPQHF. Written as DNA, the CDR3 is TGTGCCAGCAGCTGGGACCAACAGGGGATCGGCAATCAGCCCCAGCATTTT.

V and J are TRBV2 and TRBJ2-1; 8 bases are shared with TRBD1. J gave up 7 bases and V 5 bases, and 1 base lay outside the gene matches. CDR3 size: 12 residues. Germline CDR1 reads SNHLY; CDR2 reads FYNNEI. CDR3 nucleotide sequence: TGTGCCAGCAGTTGGACAGGGAATGAGCAGTTCTTC. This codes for CASSWTGNEQFF.

CDR3 sequence reads: CASSVQASGVYEQYF. DNA of the CDR3: TGTGCCAGCAGTGTCCAGGCTAGCGGGGTGTACGAGCAGTACTTC. The chain joins TRBV7-2 to TRBJ2-7; 9 nucleotides match TRBD2. J lost 4 bases, V lost 6 bases, and 10 bases had no gene match. CDR1 is SGHTA, CDR2 FQGNSA, per germline. There are 15 residues in the CDR3.

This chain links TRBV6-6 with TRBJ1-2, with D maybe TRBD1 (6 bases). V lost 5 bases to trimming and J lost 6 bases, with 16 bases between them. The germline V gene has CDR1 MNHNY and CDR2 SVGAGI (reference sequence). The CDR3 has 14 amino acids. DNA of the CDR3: TGTGCCAGCAGTGACCTCCGGGACATCGATGGCTACACCTTC. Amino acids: CASSDLRDIDGYTF.

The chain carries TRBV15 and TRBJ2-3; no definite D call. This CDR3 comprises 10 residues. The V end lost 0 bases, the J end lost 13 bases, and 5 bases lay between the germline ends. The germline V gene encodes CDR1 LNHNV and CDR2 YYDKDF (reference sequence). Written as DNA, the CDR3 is TGTGCCACCAGCAGAGATACTAAGTATTTT. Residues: CATSRDTKYF.

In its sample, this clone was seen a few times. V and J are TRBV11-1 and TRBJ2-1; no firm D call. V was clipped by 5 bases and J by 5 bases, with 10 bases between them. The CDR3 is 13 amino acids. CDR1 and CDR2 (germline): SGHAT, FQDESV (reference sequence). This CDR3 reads CASSASIDNEQFF. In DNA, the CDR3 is TGTGCCAGCAGCGCCTCGATCGACAATGAGCAGTTCTTC.

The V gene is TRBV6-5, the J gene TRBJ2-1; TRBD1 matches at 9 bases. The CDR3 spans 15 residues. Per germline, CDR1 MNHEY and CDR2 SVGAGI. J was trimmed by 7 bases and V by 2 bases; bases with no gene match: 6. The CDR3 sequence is CASSYPGQGRNEQFF. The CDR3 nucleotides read TGTGCCAGCAGTTACCCGGGACAGGGCAGGAATGAGCAGTTCTTC.

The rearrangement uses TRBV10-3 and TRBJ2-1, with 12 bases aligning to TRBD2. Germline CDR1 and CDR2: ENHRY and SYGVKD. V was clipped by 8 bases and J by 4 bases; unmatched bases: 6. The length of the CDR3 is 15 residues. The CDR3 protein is CAIASTSGGYNEQFF. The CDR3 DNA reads TGTGCCATCGCTTCGACTAGCGGGGGATACAATGAGCAGTTCTTC.

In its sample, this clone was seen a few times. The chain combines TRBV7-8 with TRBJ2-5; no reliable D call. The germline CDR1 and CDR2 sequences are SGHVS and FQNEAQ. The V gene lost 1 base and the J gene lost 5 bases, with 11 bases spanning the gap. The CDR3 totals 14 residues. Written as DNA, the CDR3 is TGTGCCAGCAGCTTAGAACCACTGACGGAGACCCAGTACTTC. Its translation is CASSLEPLTETQYF. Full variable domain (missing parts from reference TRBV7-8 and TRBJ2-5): GAGVSQSPRYKVAKRGQDVALRCDPISGHVSLFWYQQALGQGPEFLTYFQNEAQLDKSGLPSDRFFAERPEGSVSTLKIQRTQQEDSAVYLCASSLEPLTETQYFGPGTRLLVL.

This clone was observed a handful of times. The CDR3 nucleotides are TGTGCCAGCAGCGTACAACCGCAGAATGAAAAACTGTTTTTT. It is translated as CASSVQPQNEKLFF. This chain uses TRBV9 with TRBJ1-4; D unclear. From germline, CDR1 is SGDLS and CDR2 YYNGEE. Trimming took 1 base from V and 5 from J, leaving 9 bases between them. This CDR3 spans 14 amino acids.

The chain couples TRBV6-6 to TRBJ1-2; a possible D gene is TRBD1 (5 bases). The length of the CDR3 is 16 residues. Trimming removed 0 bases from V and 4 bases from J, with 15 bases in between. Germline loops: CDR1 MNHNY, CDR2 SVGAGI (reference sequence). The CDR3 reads CASSYSSVREGYGYTF. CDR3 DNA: TGTGCCAGCAGTTACTCGTCTGTCAGGGAGGGCTATGGCTACACCTTC.

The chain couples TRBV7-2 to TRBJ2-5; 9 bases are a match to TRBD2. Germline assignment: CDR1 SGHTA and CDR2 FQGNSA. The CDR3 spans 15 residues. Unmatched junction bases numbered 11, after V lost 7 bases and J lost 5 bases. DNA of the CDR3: TGTGCCAGCAACCCTAGGCGGGGGGGCGGGGAGACCCAGTACTTC. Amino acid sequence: CASNPRRGGGETQYF.